One TCR beta chain is described in this entry. Original handling: Estimates of nucleated cell counts were drawn from the amplification of reference gene primers. Profiling relied on immunoSEQ multiplex PCR, and the TCRdb table lists in-frame clones only, not all of them. V, J and clone size are those of that table, while D and trimming were read from the DNA. The repertoire consists of over 150,000 clones, with more than 75% occurring once and the leading ten covering under 0.7%. This specimen comes from a study of blood T cell repertoires in COVID-19. As for the study in general: Sample material is recorded as cDNA or gDNA derived from T cells, B-cell-depleted T cells, or PBMCs.

The V end was cut by 1 base, the J end by 0 bases, with 10 bases between. This CDR3 contains 15 residues. The germline V gene encodes CDR1 SGHNT and CDR2 YENEEA. The J gene is TRBJ2-7, the V gene TRBV11-3; D gene ambiguous. The sample taken for sequencing was peripheral blood. This TCR derives from a man aged 60-69 years with COVID-19, enrolled during active disease. The CDR3 sequence: CASSLVGQISYEQYF. The CDR3 DNA is TGTGCCAGCAGCTTAGTGGGCCAGATCTCCTACGAGCAGTACTTC.